Presented here are 16 T cell receptor beta chains from one specimen sequenced in a study of siplizumab effects on memory and regulatory T cells. Assay: immunoSEQ multiplex PCR; the TCRdb copy retains only in-frame clones and omits some. The table records 45,000 to 60,000 clones, roughly 87% of them present only once. Sequenced: naive CD8+ T cells sorted from blood. The receptors were sampled from a human donor in good health.

The J gene is TRBJ1-1, the V gene TRBV4-1; D unresolved. The CDR3 has 17 residues. Germline V lookup: CDR1 MGHRA, CDR2 YSYEKL. The V and J ends lost 1 base and 2 bases respectively, with 17 bases between them. The CDR3, as DNA: TGCGCCAGCAGCCAAGGCATTTGGGTGGGCGCTAACACTGAAGCTTTCTTT. Encoded protein: CASSQGIWVGANTEAFF.

CDR3 nucleotide sequence: TGTGCCAGCAGCGTAGGTCTAGCGGGCTCCTACAATGAGCAGTTCTTC. This sequence encodes CASSVGLAGSYNEQFF. The chain couples TRBV9 to TRBJ2-1; TRBD2 matches at 8 bases. The CDR3 covers 16 residues. The germline V gene encodes CDR1 SGDLS and CDR2 YYNGEE. The V segment lost 0 bases and the J segment 0 bases; nucleotides outside the gene matches: 2.

This clone is a singleton in its sample. This chain links TRBV11-2 with TRBJ2-1; 8 nucleotides line up with TRBD2. Germline CDR1 is SGHAT and CDR2 is FQNNGV. CDR3 length equals 15 residues. V dropped 2 bases and J dropped 5; count of bases not matched to a gene: 5. CDR3 in amino acids: CASSLRIAGHNEQFF. The DNA of the CDR3 is TGTGCCAGCAGCTTAAGGATAGCGGGGCACAATGAGCAGTTCTTC.

The V call is TRBV11-3, the J call TRBJ2-3; TRBD2 agrees at 9 bases. Germline assignment: CDR1 SGHNT and CDR2 YENEEA. CDR3 size: 13 residues. V was clipped by 10 bases and J by 3 bases; unmatched bases: 5. CDR3 protein: CATLAGETDTQYF. As DNA, the CDR3 is TGTGCCACCTTAGCGGGAGAAACAGATACGCAGTATTTT.

The V gene is TRBV19, the J gene TRBJ1-2; perhaps TRBD1 as D (5 bases). Germline CDR1 LNHDA, CDR2 SQIVND (reference sequence). There are 15 residues in the CDR3. Between the trimmed V and J ends, which lost 0 bases and 3 bases, there was a span of 11 bases. In DNA, the CDR3 is TGTGCCAGTAGTATAGATTGGCCCAGGGACTATGGCTACACCTTC. Translation: CASSIDWPRDYGYTF.

In nucleotides, the CDR3 is TGCAGCGTTCGGCTTGTCAGGGAAGGGGACACCGGGGAGCTGTTTTTT. This gives the protein CSVRLVREGDTGELFF. The J gene is TRBJ2-2, the V gene TRBV29-1, with TRBD1 as a possible D gene (5 bases). In germline, CDR1 is SQVTM, CDR2 ANQGSEA. The V gene lost 5 bases and the J gene lost 3 bases, with 19 bases spanning the gap. CDR3 length: 16 amino acids.

V is TRBV28 and J is TRBJ2-1, with 7 nucleotides matching TRBD1. Germline trimming cut 3 bases from V and 0 bases from J; bases unmatched to any gene: 2. Germline loops: CDR1 MDHEN, CDR2 SYDVKM. The CDR3 has 15 amino acids. CDR3 region: CASSLQGVSYNEQFF. The CDR3 nucleotides read TGTGCCAGCAGTTTGCAGGGGGTCTCCTACAATGAGCAGTTCTTC.

The CDR3 loop reads CSVPRPDTQYF. The CDR3, as DNA: TGCAGCGTCCCTCGACCAGATACGCAGTATTTT. This rearrangement joins TRBV29-1 to TRBJ2-3; no clear D. The germline V gene has CDR1 SQVTM and CDR2 ANQGSEA. Trimming removed 6 bases from V and 4 bases from J, with 8 bases in between. The CDR3 has 11 residues.

This chain joins TRBV9 and TRBJ2-3; 8 bases fit TRBD2. The germline CDR1 and CDR2 sequences are SGDLS and YYNGEE. V was pared by 4 bases and J by 2 bases, with 6 bases of the junction left unmatched. The CDR3 runs to 15 residues. The CDR3 sequence: CASSPGTSTTDTQYF. The CDR3 DNA sequence: TGTGCCAGCAGCCCTGGGACTAGTACCACAGATACGCAGTATTTT.

V gene TRBV5-4 combines with J gene TRBJ2-1; no clear D. Trimming took off 9 bases at V and 3 bases at J, with 22 bases between the two ends. The germline CDR1 and CDR2 sequences are SGHNT and YYREEE (reference sequence). CDR3 length equals 16 residues. The CDR3 DNA is TGTGCCACCAAGCCCAGAGAGACTGGGGACTACAATGAGCAGTTCTTC. Protein product: CATKPRETGDYNEQFF.

V usage is TRBV7-6 and J usage is TRBJ2-7; D is possibly TRBD1 (6 bases). With 4 bases removed from V and 1 base from J, the gap between germline ends came to 11 bases. The CDR3 is made up of 14 amino acids. CDR1 SGHVS and CDR2 FNYEAQ come from the germline V gene. CDR3 in amino acids: CASSYTGNSYEQYF. The CDR3 nucleotides are TGTGCCAGCAGCTATACAGGGAATTCCTACGAGCAGTACTTC.

The V gene is TRBV5-4, the J gene TRBJ2-7; the match to TRBD2 covers 7 bases. The length of the CDR3 is 15 residues. J lost 5 bases, V lost 0 bases, and 8 bases had no gene match. Germline CDR1 reads SGHNT; CDR2 reads YYREEE (reference sequence). The CDR3 spells CASSLGLGEGDEQYF. The DNA of the CDR3 is TGTGCCAGCAGCTTGGGTCTAGGGGAGGGTGACGAGCAGTACTTC. The complete variable domain, with remaining parts taken from reference TRBV5-4 and TRBJ2-7, reads ETGVTQSPTHLIKTRGQQVTLRCSSQSGHNTVSWYQQALGQGPQFIFQYYREEENGRGNFPPRFSGLQFPNYSSELNVNALELDDSALYLCASSLGLGEGDEQYFGPGTRLTVT.

This chain connects TRBV19 to TRBJ2-7, with D perhaps given as TRBD1 or TRBD2 (5 bases each). Per germline, CDR1 LNHDA and CDR2 SQIVND (reference sequence). This CDR3 is built from 15 residues. V lost 3 bases to trimming and J lost 2 bases, with 14 bases between them. The CDR3 here is CASSMARDGTYEQYF. The CDR3 coding sequence is TGTGCCAGTAGTATGGCCCGGGACGGCACCTACGAGCAGTACTTC.

V is TRBV19 and J is TRBJ2-7; TRBD1 might be the D (6 bases). Per the germline V gene, CDR1 is LNHDA and CDR2 is SQIVND (reference sequence). CDR3 length equals 13 residues. Trimming stripped 7 bases from V and 5 bases from J, with 15 bases between. This CDR3 is CASNYPGDHEQYF. For the CDR3, the DNA is TGTGCCAGTAATTACCCAGGGGACCACGAGCAGTACTTC.

The rearrangement uses TRBV2 and TRBJ1-1; 7 bases align to TRBD1. In germline, CDR1 is SNHLY, CDR2 FYNNEI. V shed 8 bases, J shed 1 base, and the junction held 4 bases outside the gene matches. The CDR3 totals 13 residues. CDR3 protein: CASFGQANTEAFF. Here the CDR3 DNA reads TGTGCCAGCTTTGGACAGGCGAACACTGAAGCTTTCTTT.

The rearrangement uses TRBV23-1 and TRBJ1-5, with a tentative D call TRBD1 (6 bases). TRBV23-1 is filed as an ORF, its function uncertain. V shed 4 bases and J shed 4 bases, with 14 bases lying between them. There are 15 residues in the CDR3. The CDR3 coding sequence is TGCGCCAGCAGTCCCAGTAGGGGGATAAATCAGCCCCAGCATTTT. It encodes CASSPSRGINQPQHF.